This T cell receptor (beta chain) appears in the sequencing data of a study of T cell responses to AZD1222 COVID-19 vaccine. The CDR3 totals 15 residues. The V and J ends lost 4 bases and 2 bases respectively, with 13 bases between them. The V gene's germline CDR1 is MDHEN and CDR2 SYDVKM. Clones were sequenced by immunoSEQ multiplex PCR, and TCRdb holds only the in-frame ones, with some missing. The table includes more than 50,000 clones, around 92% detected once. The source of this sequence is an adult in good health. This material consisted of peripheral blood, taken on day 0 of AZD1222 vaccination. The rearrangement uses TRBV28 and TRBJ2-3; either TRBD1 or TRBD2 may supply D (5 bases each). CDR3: CASSSGTRTTDTQYF. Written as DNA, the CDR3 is TGTGCCAGCAGTTCGGGGACCCGAACCACAGATACGCAGTATTTT.